These 16 T cell receptor beta chains share one sample of origin, sequenced in a study of shared clonotypes between healthy human individuals. The naive CD8 fraction comprised CD45RO-negative cells positively selected for CCR7 and excluded terminally differentiated effector memory CD45RA+ cells. The assay was immunoSEQ multiplex PCR, and TCRdb's table has in-frame clones only and misses some. The sample lists around 1,900,000 clones, over 85% occurring once. Sequencing was performed on naive CD8+ T cells from PBMCs. The receptors were gathered from a man between 18 and 35 years old in good health. Some clones in this sample may be carry-over from other donors' samples.

The V and J genes are TRBV7-3 and TRBJ2-1; 10 nucleotides line up with TRBD2. Germline CDR1 and CDR2: SGHTA and FQGTGA. V trimming: 3 bases; J trimming: 6 bases; junction bases outside the gene matches: 14. The CDR3 consists of 18 residues. The CDR3 nucleotides are TGTGCCAGCAGCTTCACATTCCGGACTAGCGGCCAGAGCAATGAGCAGTTCTTC. This sequence encodes CASSFTFRTSGQSNEQFF.

About this clone itself: Other nucleotide sequences from this sample produce the same CDR3. The chain recombines TRBV9 with TRBJ1-2; D remains unclear. Trimming removed 0 bases from V and 2 bases from J, with 8 bases in between. Germline lookup yields CDR1 SGDLS and CDR2 YYNGEE. The CDR3 loop spans 14 amino acids. The CDR3: CASSVATGNYGYTF. As DNA, the CDR3 is TGTGCCAGCAGCGTAGCTACGGGAAACTATGGCTACACCTTC. Looking up the rest from reference TRBV9 and TRBJ1-2 gives the full variable domain: DSGVTQTPKHLITATGQRVTLRCSPRSGDLSVYWYQQSLDQGLQFLIQYYNGEERAKGNILERFSAQQFPDLHSELNLSSLELGDSALYFCASSVATGNYGYTFGSGTRLTVV.

This clone has a handful of counts. J is TRBJ1-5 and V is TRBV6-1; D gene ambiguous. V was shortened by 2 bases and J by 8 bases, with 13 bases between the two germline ends. This CDR3 has 14 amino acids. The germline gives CDR1 MNHNS, CDR2 SASEGT. This chain's CDR3 is CASSEPVFGKPQHF. The CDR3 DNA reads TGTGCCAGCAGTGAACCTGTATTCGGTAAGCCCCAGCATTTT.

The chain links TRBV6-6 to TRBJ2-7; the D gene could be TRBD1 or TRBD2 (5 bases each). The V and J ends lost 5 bases and 3 bases respectively, with 14 bases between them. This CDR3 spans 14 amino acids. Germline assignment: CDR1 MNHNY and CDR2 SVGAGI (reference sequence). CDR3 bases: TGTGCCAGCAGTCAGATGTTGGGGGACTACGAGCAGTACTTC. Translation gives CASSQMLGDYEQYF.

The rearrangement links TRBV30 to TRBJ1-1; D not resolved. Germline lookup yields CDR1 GTSNPN and CDR2 SVGIG (reference sequence). Trimming took 3 bases from V and 4 from J, leaving 12 bases between them. CDR3 length equals 13 residues. CDR3 coding DNA: TGTGCCTGGAGAGGCGGGTGGGGCACTGAAGCTTTCTTT. This translates into CAWRGGWGTEAFF.

As concerns this clone: Other DNA sequences in this specimen translate into the identical CDR3. The V and J genes are TRBV28 and TRBJ2-7; 11 bases are shared with TRBD2. This CDR3 region has 14 residues. J was trimmed by 3 bases and V by 6 bases; bases with no gene match: 4. The germline V gene encodes CDR1 MDHEN and CDR2 SYDVKM. The DNA of the CDR3 is TGTGCCAGCAGCCTGGGACTAGCGGACTACGAGCAGTACTTC. This encodes CASSLGLADYEQYF.

This chain joins TRBV28 and TRBJ2-6; D gene ambiguous. V dropped 6 bases and J dropped 0 bases, with 18 bases sitting between them. CDR3 length: 18 residues. Germline V gene sequence: CDR1 MDHEN, CDR2 SYDVKM. CDR3 in amino acids: CASSSSGSLSSGANVLTF. CDR3 in DNA: TGTGCCAGCAGCTCTTCGGGCAGCCTGAGCTCTGGGGCCAACGTCCTGACTTTC.

This chain uses TRBV7-8 with TRBJ2-7, with 7 bases that match TRBD1. The germline V gene has CDR1 SGHVS and CDR2 FQNEAQ. This CDR3 spans 16 amino acids. V dropped 5 bases and J dropped 7; count of bases not matched to a gene: 17. CDR3: CASSRTFTGALREQYF. For the CDR3, the DNA is TGTGCCAGCAGCCGAACCTTTACAGGGGCCCTACGGGAGCAGTACTTC.

V usage is TRBV9 and J usage is TRBJ2-1; D possibly corresponds to TRBD2 (6 bases). CDR3 length: 17 residues. V lost 0 bases, J lost 5 bases, and 18 bases lay in between. Germline-derived CDR1 and CDR2 are SGDLS and YYNGEE. CDR3 region: CASSVGLRGSLNNEQFF. The CDR3 bases are TGTGCCAGCAGCGTAGGTCTTCGGGGGAGTCTTAACAATGAGCAGTTCTTC.

The chain couples TRBV7-2 to TRBJ2-1, with a possible D match to TRBD1 (6 bases). CDR1 and CDR2 from the germline V gene are SGHTA and FQGNSA. The CDR3 is made up of 15 amino acids. The V end lost 2 bases, the J end lost 5 bases, and 13 bases lay between the germline ends. CDR3 protein: CASSLSRGSNNEQFF. Here the CDR3 DNA reads TGTGCCAGCAGCTTATCTAGGGGGTCGAACAATGAGCAGTTCTTC.

This chain uses TRBV10-1 with TRBJ2-7; 7 bases line up with TRBD2. The CDR3 sequence is 13 residues long. Germline values: CDR1 WNHNN, CDR2 SYGVQD (reference sequence). V was clipped by 4 bases and J by 3 bases; unmatched bases: 3. In DNA, the CDR3 is TGCGCCAGCAGTGGGGACTACCTCTACGAGCAGTACTTC. This codes for CASSGDYLYEQYF.

The J gene is TRBJ2-1, the V gene TRBV5-1, with 11 bases matching TRBD1. This CDR3 contains 20 residues. With 4 bases clipped from V and 5 bases from J, the junction kept 20 bases outside the gene matches. CDR1 is SGHRS and CDR2 is YFSETQ in the germline V gene. The CDR3 is CASSLRGDRGSGRAHNEQFF. The CDR3 coding sequence is TGCGCCAGCAGCCTGAGAGGGGACAGGGGGTCCGGGAGGGCCCACAATGAGCAGTTCTTC. The full variable domain, rest sourced from reference TRBV5-1 and TRBJ2-1, is KAGVTQTPRYLIKTRGQQVTLSCSPISGHRSVSWYQQTPGQGLQFLFEYFSETQRNKGNFPGRFSGRQFSNSRSEMNVSTLELGDSALYLCASSLRGDRGSGRAHNEQFFGPGTRLTVL.

The chain couples TRBV29-1 to TRBJ1-2, with TRBD1 identical over 8 bases. The CDR3 is 13 residues long. CDR1 SQVTM and CDR2 ANQGSEA come from the germline V gene. Trimming cost V 4 bases and J 7 bases; bases outside gene matches: 8. The CDR3 loop is CSVVSQGAGGYTF. The DNA for the CDR3 is TGCAGCGTTGTGAGTCAGGGGGCTGGTGGCTACACCTTC. The variable domain in full, completed from reference TRBV29-1 and TRBJ1-2, reads SAVISQKPSRDICQRGTSLTIQCQVDSQVTMMFWYRQQPGQSLTLIATANQGSEATYESGFVIDKFPISRPNLTFSTLTVSNMSPEDSSIYLCSVVSQGAGGYTFGSGTRLTVV.

The V gene is TRBV15, the J gene TRBJ2-6, with D tentatively TRBD2 (6 bases). Germline-derived CDR1 and CDR2 are LNHNV and YYDKDF (reference sequence). Trimming left V 3 bases short and J 0 bases short, with 6 bases between. This CDR3 spans 15 amino acids. For the CDR3, the DNA is TGTGCCACCAGCAGGCGGGGCTCTGGGGCCAACGTCCTGACTTTC. Protein sequence: CATSRRGSGANVLTF.

This clone has a single count. The chain is built from TRBV4-1 and TRBJ1-2; 9 nucleotides line up with TRBD1. Germline V gene data show CDR1 as MGHRA and CDR2 as YSYEKL. CDR3 size: 17 residues. The V and J ends lost 0 bases and 1 base, in that order; junction bases with no gene match: 6. The CDR3 is CASSQEGQGLVNYGYTF. For the CDR3, the DNA is TGCGCCAGCAGCCAAGAGGGACAGGGCCTCGTTAACTATGGCTACACCTTC.

This clone was detected only a few times. The chain joins TRBV7-9 to TRBJ1-5, with a possible D match to TRBD1 (5 bases). Trimming took off 5 bases at V and 4 bases at J, with 12 bases between the two ends. The CDR3 is 14 amino acids. CDR1 and CDR2 from the germline V gene are SEHNR and FQNEAQ (reference sequence). CDR3 in DNA: TGTGCCAGCAGCAACCGGGACGGAAATCAGCCCCAGCATTTT. Translating gives CASSNRDGNQPQHF.